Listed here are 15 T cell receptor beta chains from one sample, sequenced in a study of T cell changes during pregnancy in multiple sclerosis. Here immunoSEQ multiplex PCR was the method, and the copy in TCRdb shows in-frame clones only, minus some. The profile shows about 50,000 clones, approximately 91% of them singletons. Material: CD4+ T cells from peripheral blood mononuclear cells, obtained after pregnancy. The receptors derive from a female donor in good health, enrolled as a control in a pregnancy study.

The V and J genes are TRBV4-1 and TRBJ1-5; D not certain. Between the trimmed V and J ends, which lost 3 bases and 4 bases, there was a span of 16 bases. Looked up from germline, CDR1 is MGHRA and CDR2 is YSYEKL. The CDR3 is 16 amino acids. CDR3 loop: CASSHNFQKENQPQHF. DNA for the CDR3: TGCGCCAGCAGCCACAATTTCCAGAAGGAGAATCAGCCCCAGCATTTT.

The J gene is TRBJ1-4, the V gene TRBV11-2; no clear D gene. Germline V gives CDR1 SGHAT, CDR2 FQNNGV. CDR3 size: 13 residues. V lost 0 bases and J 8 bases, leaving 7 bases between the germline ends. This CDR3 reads CASSLDRSEKLFF. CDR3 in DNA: TGTGCCAGCAGCTTAGATCGGTCGGAAAAACTGTTTTTT.

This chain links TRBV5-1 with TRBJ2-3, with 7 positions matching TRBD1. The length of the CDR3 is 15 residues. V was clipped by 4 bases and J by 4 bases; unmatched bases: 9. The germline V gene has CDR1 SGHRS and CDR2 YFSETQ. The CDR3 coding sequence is TGCGCCAGCAGCCCGACAGGGTCGGGCCCAGATACGCAGTATTTT. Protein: CASSPTGSGPDTQYF.

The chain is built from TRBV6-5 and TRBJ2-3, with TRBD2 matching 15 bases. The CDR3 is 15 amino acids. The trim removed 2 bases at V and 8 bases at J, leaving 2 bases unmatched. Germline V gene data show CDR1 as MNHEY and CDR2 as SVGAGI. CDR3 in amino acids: CASSYGGLAGGTQYF. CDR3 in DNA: TGTGCCAGCAGTTACGGGGGACTAGCGGGGGGTACGCAGTATTTT.

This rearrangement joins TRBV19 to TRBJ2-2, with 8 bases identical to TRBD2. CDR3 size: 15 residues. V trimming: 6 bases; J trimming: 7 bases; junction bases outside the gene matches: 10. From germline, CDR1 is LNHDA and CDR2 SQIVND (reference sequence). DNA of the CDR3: TGTGCCAGTAGGAGAGGACTAGCAACGGTCGGGGAGCTGTTTTTT. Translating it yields CASRRGLATVGELFF.

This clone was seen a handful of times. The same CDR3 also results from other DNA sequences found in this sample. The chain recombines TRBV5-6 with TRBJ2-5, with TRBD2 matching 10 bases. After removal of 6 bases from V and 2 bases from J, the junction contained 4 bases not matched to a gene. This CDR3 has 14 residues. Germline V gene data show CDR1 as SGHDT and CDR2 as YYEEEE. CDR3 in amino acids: CASKLAGLQETQYF. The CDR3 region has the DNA TGTGCCAGCAAACTAGCGGGGCTACAAGAGACCCAGTACTTC. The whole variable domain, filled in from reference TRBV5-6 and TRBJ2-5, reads DAGVTQSPTHLIKTRGQQVTLRCSPKSGHDTVSWYQQALGQGPQFIFQYYEEEERQRGNFPDRFSGHQFPNYSSELNVNALLLGDSALYLCASKLAGLQETQYFGPGTRLLVL.

The CDR3 loop reads CASSDRGRGNTIYF. The CDR3 DNA is TGTGCCAGCAGCGACAGGGGCCGGGGAAACACCATATATTTT. The V and J genes are TRBV2 and TRBJ1-3, with 8 positions matching TRBD1. Germline CDR1 and CDR2: SNHLY and FYNNEI. V dropped 6 bases and J dropped 4; count of bases not matched to a gene: 5. The CDR3 runs 14 residues.

For the CDR3, the DNA is TGTGCCAGCAGCCGATCGGGACTTTCAGGCGCCGGGGAGCTGTTTTTT. Translated: CASSRSGLSGAGELFF. This chain connects TRBV5-6 to TRBJ2-2; weak D call: TRBD2 (6 bases). Germline-derived CDR1 and CDR2 are SGHDT and YYEEEE. The CDR3 consists of 16 residues. V was pared by 4 bases and J by 6 bases, with 19 bases between.

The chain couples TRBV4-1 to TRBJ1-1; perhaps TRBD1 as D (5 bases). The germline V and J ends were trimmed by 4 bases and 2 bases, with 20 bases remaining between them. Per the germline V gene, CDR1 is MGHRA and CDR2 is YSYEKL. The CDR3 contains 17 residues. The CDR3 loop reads CASSPWARGKLNTEAFF. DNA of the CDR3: TGCGCCAGCAGCCCCTGGGCCCGGGGGAAACTTAACACTGAAGCTTTCTTT.

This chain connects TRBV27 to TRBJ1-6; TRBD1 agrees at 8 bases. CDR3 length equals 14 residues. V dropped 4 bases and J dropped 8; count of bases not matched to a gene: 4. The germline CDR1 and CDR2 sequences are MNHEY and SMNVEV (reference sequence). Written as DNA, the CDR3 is TGTGCCAGCAGTTCAGGACAGGGCCATTCACCCCTCCACTTT. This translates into CASSSGQGHSPLHF.

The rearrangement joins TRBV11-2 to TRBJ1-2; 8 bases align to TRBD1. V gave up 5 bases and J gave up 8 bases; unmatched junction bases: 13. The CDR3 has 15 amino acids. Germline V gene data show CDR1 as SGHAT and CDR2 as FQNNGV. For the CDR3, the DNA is TGTGCCAGCAGCGCAATCGACAGGGGTATGGGCGGCTACACCTTC. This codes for CASSAIDRGMGGYTF. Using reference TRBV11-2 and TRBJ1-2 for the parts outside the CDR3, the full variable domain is EAGVAQSPRYKIIEKRQSVAFWCNPISGHATLYWYQQILGQGPKLLIQFQNNGVVDDSQLPKDRFSAERLKGVDSTLKIQPAKLEDSAVYLCASSAIDRGMGGYTFGSGTRLTVV.

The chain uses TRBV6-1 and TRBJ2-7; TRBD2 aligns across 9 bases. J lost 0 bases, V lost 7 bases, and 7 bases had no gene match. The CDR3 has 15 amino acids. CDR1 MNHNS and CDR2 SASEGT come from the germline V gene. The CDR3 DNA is TGTGCCAGCATGCGACTAGCGGATAGCTCCTACGAGCAGTACTTC. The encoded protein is CASMRLADSSYEQYF.

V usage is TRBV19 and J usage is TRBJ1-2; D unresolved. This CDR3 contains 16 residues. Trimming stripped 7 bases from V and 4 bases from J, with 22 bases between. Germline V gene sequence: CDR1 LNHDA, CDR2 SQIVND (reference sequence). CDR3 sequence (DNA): TGTGCCAGTACCCCGGAGGTACGAAAGGGAGTCTATGGCTACACCTTC. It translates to CASTPEVRKGVYGYTF. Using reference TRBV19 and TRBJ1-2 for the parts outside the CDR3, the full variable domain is DGGITQSPKYLFRKEGQNVTLSCEQNLNHDAMYWYRQDPGQGLRLIYYSQIVNDFQKGDIAEGYSVSREKKESFPLTVTSAQKNPTAFYLCASTPEVRKGVYGYTFGSGTRLTVV.

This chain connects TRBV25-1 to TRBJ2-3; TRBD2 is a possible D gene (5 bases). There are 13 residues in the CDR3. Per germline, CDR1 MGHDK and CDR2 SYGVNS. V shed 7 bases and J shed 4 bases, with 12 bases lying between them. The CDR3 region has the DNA TGTGCCAGCACAAGACTGGAGGCAGATACGCAGTATTTT. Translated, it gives CASTRLEADTQYF.

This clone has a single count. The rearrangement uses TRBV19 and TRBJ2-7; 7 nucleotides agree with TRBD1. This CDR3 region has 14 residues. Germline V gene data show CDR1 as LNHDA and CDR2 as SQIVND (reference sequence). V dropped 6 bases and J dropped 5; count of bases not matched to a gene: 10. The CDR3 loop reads CASREQGPLDEQYF. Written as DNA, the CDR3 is TGTGCCAGTAGGGAACAGGGGCCCCTCGACGAGCAGTACTTC.